What follows are 22 T cell receptor beta chains derived from one specimen sequenced in a study of blood T cell repertoires in COVID-19. Data came from immunoSEQ multiplex PCR; TCRdb stores just in-frame clones and leaves some out. The data show roughly 250,000 clones, approximately 91% seen once. The sequencing input was PBMCs or T cells enriched from blood (not recorded which). These receptors were obtained from a woman in her forties with acute COVID-19.

The chain links TRBV4-2 to TRBJ2-3; no reliable D call. This CDR3 contains 14 residues. V was cut by 1 base and J by 1 base, with 6 bases left in between. Germline V gene data show CDR1 as LGHNA and CDR2 as YNFKEQ. For the CDR3, the DNA is TGTGCCAGCAGCCAAGTAGTAGGCACAGATACGCAGTATTTT. Translating it yields CASSQVVGTDTQYF.

As to this clone: Other DNA sequences in this specimen translate into the identical CDR3. The chain combines TRBV15 with TRBJ2-1; D is unclear. Germline lookup yields CDR1 LNHNV and CDR2 YYDKDF (reference sequence). This CDR3 region has 15 residues. The V end was cut by 1 base, the J end by 0 bases, with 7 bases between. CDR3 sequence (DNA): TGTGCCACCAGCAGAGGAGGAAGCTCCTACAATGAGCAGTTCTTC. It is translated as CATSRGGSSYNEQFF.

This sequence joins TRBV10-3 and TRBJ1-6; D perhaps matches TRBD1 (5 bases). V lost 3 bases and J 2 bases, leaving 14 bases between the germline ends. Germline loops: CDR1 ENHRY, CDR2 SYGVKD. This CDR3 is built from 17 residues. The CDR3 coding sequence is TGTGCCATCAGTGACGGAGGGGCTGACGCCTATAATTCACCCCTCCACTTT. Its protein product is CAISDGGADAYNSPLHF.

The rearrangement uses TRBV19 and TRBJ2-1; D gene unclear. Between the trimmed V and J ends, which lost 5 bases and 0 bases, there was a span of 17 bases. Germline V gives CDR1 LNHDA, CDR2 SQIVND (reference sequence). The CDR3 loop spans 17 amino acids. The CDR3 coding sequence is TGTGCCAGTAGTCCTTCTTCGACTGCGAGCTCCTACAATGAGCAGTTCTTC. Its translation is CASSPSSTASSYNEQFF.

The chain employs TRBV7-2 and TRBJ1-1, with TRBD1 matching 10 bases. Germline V CDR1 and CDR2: SGHTA, FQGNSA. J gave up 4 bases and V 3 bases, and 5 bases lay outside the gene matches. The CDR3 runs 15 residues. CDR3 sequence (DNA): TGTGCCAGCAGCTTCGGGACAGGGGTGGCCACTGAAGCTTTCTTT. It yields the protein CASSFGTGVATEAFF.

The J gene is TRBJ2-3, the V gene TRBV2; TRBD2 agrees at 8 bases. Germline lookup yields CDR1 SNHLY and CDR2 FYNNEI. The CDR3 covers 16 residues. The ends lost 6 bases at V and 6 bases at J; junction bases unmatched: 14. CDR3 sequence reads: CASRVTVSGGVDTQYF. The CDR3, as DNA: TGTGCCAGCAGGGTAACAGTGTCCGGGGGGGTCGATACGCAGTATTTT.

J is TRBJ2-2 and V is TRBV24-1, with a tentative D call TRBD1 (6 bases). Trimming took off 0 bases at V and 3 bases at J, with 10 bases between the two ends. Per the germline V gene, CDR1 is KGHDR and CDR2 is SFDVKD. The CDR3 is 16 amino acids. Written as DNA, the CDR3 is TGTGCCACCAGTGATTTGTCAGGGGCGGACACCGGGGAGCTGTTTTTT. Residues: CATSDLSGADTGELFF.

The rearrangement uses TRBV4-1 and TRBJ2-7; 7 positions agree with TRBD2. Trimming removed 3 bases from V and 1 base from J; junction bases left unmatched: 9. Germline-derived CDR1 and CDR2 are MGHRA and YSYEKL. The CDR3 loop spans 16 amino acids. The CDR3 sequence is CASSQGAASGSYEQYF. CDR3 sequence (DNA): TGCGCCAGCAGCCAGGGCGCGGCTAGCGGTTCCTACGAGCAGTACTTC.

This chain joins TRBV11-2 and TRBJ2-4; 8 bases map to TRBD1. Germline V gene sequence: CDR1 SGHAT, CDR2 FQNNGV. This CDR3 has 15 residues. V gave up 5 bases and J gave up 3 bases; unmatched junction bases: 6. CDR3 protein: CASSKQGEVKNIQYF. The CDR3, as DNA: TGTGCCAGCAGCAAACAGGGGGAGGTCAAAAACATTCAGTACTTC.

This clone was seen a single time. This rearrangement joins TRBV2 to TRBJ2-5; D is perhaps TRBD2 (7 bases). There are 15 residues in the CDR3. Germline loops: CDR1 SNHLY, CDR2 FYNNEI. The V and J ends lost 5 bases and 3 bases respectively, with 16 bases between them. CDR3 coding DNA: TGTGCCAGCAGTTTCCTAGGGGGGGCGGAAGAGACCCAGTACTTC. Translated, it gives CASSFLGGAEETQYF. Combining the CDR3 with reference TRBV2 and TRBJ2-5 gives the whole variable domain EPEVTQTPSHQVTQMGQEVILRCVPISNHLYFYWYRQILGQKVEFLVSFYNNEISEKSEIFDDQFSVERPDGSNFTLKIRSTKLEDSAMYFCASSFLGGAEETQYFGPGTRLLVL.

The chain combines TRBV5-1 with TRBJ1-1, with D tentatively TRBD1 (5 bases). CDR1 SGHRS and CDR2 YFSETQ come from the germline V gene. This CDR3 has 15 amino acids. Trimming removed 3 bases at V and 6 bases at J, with 18 bases between. Here the CDR3 DNA reads TGCGCCAGCAGCTCGGGAGGGGCCCTCGAACCTGAAGCTTTCTTT. It specifies CASSSGGALEPEAFF.

V usage is TRBV2 and J usage is TRBJ1-1; D not resolved. Germline V gives CDR1 SNHLY, CDR2 FYNNEI. V was clipped by 3 bases and J by 1 base, with 15 bases between them. CDR3 size: 16 residues. CDR3 protein: CASSDWSAGRNTEAFF. CDR3 DNA: TGTGCCAGCAGTGATTGGTCCGCTGGGAGGAACACTGAAGCTTTCTTT.

The chain couples TRBV27 to TRBJ1-2; TRBD1 agrees at 7 bases. This CDR3 region has 15 residues. V trimming: 6 bases; J trimming: 4 bases; junction bases outside the gene matches: 11. The germline V gene encodes CDR1 MNHEY and CDR2 SMNVEV (reference sequence). CDR3 DNA: TGTGCCAGCAGGCCCACAGGGGCCGCTGTCTATGGCTACACCTTC. This codes for CASRPTGAAVYGYTF.

The chain joins TRBV9 to TRBJ2-4; D perhaps matches TRBD2 (6 bases). Germline V gene data show CDR1 as SGDLS and CDR2 as YYNGEE. This CDR3 comprises 14 residues. The V and J ends lost 5 bases and 5 bases respectively, with 14 bases between them. For the CDR3, the DNA is TGTGCCAGCAGTGCCGGGGGAGAGGAAAACATTCAGTACTTC. Its translation is CASSAGGEENIQYF. Together with reference TRBV9 and TRBJ2-4, the CDR3 gives the full variable domain: DSGVTQTPKHLITATGQRVTLRCSPRSGDLSVYWYQQSLDQGLQFLIQYYNGEERAKGNILERFSAQQFPDLHSELNLSSLELGDSALYFCASSAGGEENIQYFGAGTRLSVL.

This chain connects TRBV28 to TRBJ2-7; 9 positions agree with TRBD1. The V gene's germline CDR1 is MDHEN and CDR2 SYDVKM. With 8 bases clipped from V and 5 bases from J, the junction kept 19 bases outside the gene matches. The CDR3 runs 17 residues. CDR3 residues: CASPPYPGQGSFHEQYF. The CDR3 DNA reads as TGTGCCAGCCCCCCTTATCCCGGACAGGGGTCGTTCCACGAGCAGTACTTC.

V is TRBV12-3 or TRBV12-4 and J is TRBJ2-1, with 9 bases matching TRBD2. Trimming removed 1 base from V and 15 bases from J; junction bases left unmatched: 7. The CDR3 runs 13 residues. CDR3 in amino acids: CASSLGGRGIRFF. For the CDR3, the DNA is TGTGCCAGCAGTTTAGGCGGGAGGGGGATACGGTTCTTC.

This chain joins TRBV4-3 and TRBJ2-1; 12 positions match TRBD2. CDR1 and CDR2 from the germline V gene are LGHNA and YSLEER. The CDR3 has 14 amino acids. Trimming took 5 bases from V and 6 from J; bases not matched to a gene: 2. CDR3 DNA sequence: TGCGCCAGCAGCTTGACTAGCGGGAGCAATGAGCAGTTCTTC. Translation: CASSLTSGSNEQFF.

The chain uses TRBV19 and TRBJ2-3, with unresolved D. Trimming took off 6 bases at V and 0 bases at J, with 13 bases between the two ends. CDR3 size: 15 residues. The germline CDR1 and CDR2 sequences are LNHDA and SQIVND (reference sequence). The CDR3 reads CASRTVESSTDTQYF. In DNA, the CDR3 is TGTGCCAGTAGAACAGTGGAATCAAGCACAGATACGCAGTATTTT.

The J gene is TRBJ2-1, the V gene TRBV4-3; TRBD1 aligns across 9 bases. This CDR3 has 16 amino acids. The trim removed 0 bases at V and 7 bases at J, leaving 7 bases unmatched. Germline V gene data show CDR1 as LGHNA and CDR2 as YSLEER. CDR3 bases: TGCGCCAGCAGCCAAGATACACAGGGGGCTTGGAATGAGCAGTTCTTC. Translation gives CASSQDTQGAWNEQFF.

The V gene is TRBV19, the J gene TRBJ1-2; TRBD1 might be the D (6 bases). Germline V CDR1 and CDR2: LNHDA, SQIVND (reference sequence). This CDR3 spans 14 amino acids. With 7 bases removed from V and 4 bases from J, the gap between germline ends came to 16 bases. CDR3 sequence (DNA): TGTGCCAGTACCCTGGGGGGGCCAGTCTATGGCTACACCTTC. As protein: CASTLGGPVYGYTF. The full variable domain, with the rest looked up from reference TRBV19 and TRBJ1-2, is DGGITQSPKYLFRKEGQNVTLSCEQNLNHDAMYWYRQDPGQGLRLIYYSQIVNDFQKGDIAEGYSVSREKKESFPLTVTSAQKNPTAFYLCASTLGGPVYGYTFGSGTRLTVV.

This clone has a single count. The rearrangement uses TRBV28 and TRBJ1-5; D remains ambiguous. The CDR3 has 12 amino acids. Deletions cut 4 bases from V and 5 bases from J, with 6 bases between. Germline loops: CDR1 MDHEN, CDR2 SYDVKM. The CDR3 bases are TGTGCCAGCAGTTCCTCCTATCAGCCCCAGCATTTT. Protein sequence: CASSSSYQPQHF.

This chain's CDR3 is CASSSQVGGATEAFF. CDR3 DNA sequence: TGTGCCAGCAGCTCCCAAGTGGGGGGGGCCACTGAAGCTTTCTTT. The J gene is TRBJ1-1, the V gene TRBV5-4, with D possibly being TRBD1 (6 bases). This CDR3 spans 15 amino acids. Germline loops: CDR1 SGHNT, CDR2 YYREEE (reference sequence). V was cut by 3 bases and J by 4 bases, with 16 bases left in between. Based on the CDR3 plus reference TRBV5-4 and TRBJ1-1, the full variable domain is ETGVTQSPTHLIKTRGQQVTLRCSSQSGHNTVSWYQQALGQGPQFIFQYYREEENGRGNFPPRFSGLQFPNYSSELNVNALELDDSALYLCASSSQVGGATEAFFGQGTRLTVV.